This is a list of T cell receptor beta chains from one sample in a study of identical twins. A single record per CDR3 protein comes from TCRdb applying MiXCR to the 5' RACE reads. This table has about 790,000 distinct CDR3 sequences, roughly 20% appearing once. This same sample was also part of a study on T cells expressing NK-cell markers.

Input material: PBMCs. These receptors were obtained from a young woman in good health. CDR3s include the opening cysteine and the closing phenylalanine or tryptophan. The order of the fields is V gene, D gene, J gene, clone size, CDR3 protein, CDR3 DNA. A D gene is named only where the DNA matches it firmly. Clone size is given for some rows only: seen once, a few or many times, or a class if the clone is expanded.

>TRBV5-1|NA|TRBJ1-1|NA
CASSLGSRANTEAFF
TGCGCCAGCAGCTTGGGGTCCAGGGCAAACACTGAAGCTTTCTTT
>TRBV5-1|NA|TRBJ1-1|few
CASSLMGPDEAFF
TGCGCCAGCAGCTTGATGGGACCCGACGAAGCTTTCTTT
>TRBV12-3/TRBV12-4|TRBD2|TRBJ2-3|once
CASRTGLAGLTDTQYF
TGTGCCAGCAGGACGGGACTAGCGGGCCTCACAGATACGCAGTATTTT
>TRBV20-1|TRBD1|TRBJ1-2|NA
CSATAGQGADGYTF
TGCAGTGCGACCGCTGGACAGGGGGCTGATGGCTACACCTTC
>TRBV15|TRBD2|TRBJ2-2|few
CATSTLGSGSVSGELFF
TGTGCCACCAGCACCTTAGGGAGCGGGAGCGTATCCGGGGAGCTGTTTTTT
>TRBV7-2|NA|TRBJ2-7|few
CASSLGFAGGLYEQYF
TGTGCCAGCAGCTTAGGGTTTGCTGGGGGGCTCTACGAGCAGTACTTC
>TRBV18|NA|TRBJ1-2|NA
CASSPSAGADGYTF
TGTGCCAGCTCACCCTCGGCGGGGGCGGATGGCTACACCTTC
>TRBV12-3/TRBV12-4|TRBD1|TRBJ2-1|few
CASKGTGGTYNEQFF
TGTGCCAGCAAAGGGACAGGGGGCACCTACAATGAGCAGTTCTTC
>TRBV15|NA|TRBJ2-1|NA
CATRRQGRPDNEQFF
TGTGCCACCAGAAGGCAGGGGCGCCCCGACAATGAGCAGTTCTTC
>TRBV12-3/TRBV12-4|NA|TRBJ1-1|few
CASSPTGLGTEAFF
TGTGCCAGCAGTCCGACAGGCCTGGGGACTGAAGCTTTCTTT
>TRBV10-3|TRBD2|TRBJ2-3|NA
CAISESTSGRDTQYF
TGTGCCATCAGTGAGTCGACTAGCGGGAGAGATACGCAGTATTTT
>TRBV20-1|NA|TRBJ2-1|few
CSAIPSNNEQFF
TGCAGTGCTATACCATCAAATAATGAGCAGTTCTTC
>TRBV7-6|NA|TRBJ2-1|NA
CASSLDFGYEQFF
TGTGCCAGCAGCTTAGATTTTGGTTATGAGCAGTTCTTC
>TRBV6-5|NA|TRBJ2-1|NA
CASSYERADSYNEQFF
TGTGCCAGCAGTTACGAGCGGGCCGACTCCTACAATGAGCAGTTCTTC
>TRBV12-3/TRBV12-4|NA|TRBJ2-2|few
CASSFRLNTGELFF
TGTGCCAGCAGTTTTCGACTGAACACCGGGGAGCTGTTTTTT
>TRBV12-3/TRBV12-4|NA|TRBJ2-7|NA
CASRTDGGRQYF
TGTGCCAGCAGGACGGACGGCGGTCGGCAGTACTTC
>TRBV5-1|TRBD2|TRBJ2-5|NA
CASSLALSATSGGETQYF
TGCGCCAGCAGCTTGGCTCTTTCGGCCACTAGCGGGGGAGAGACCCAGTACTTC
>TRBV7-9|NA|TRBJ1-6|few
CASSLPGGSSPLHF
TGTGCCAGCAGCTTACCCGGGGGCAGTTCACCCCTCCACTTT
>TRBV12-3/TRBV12-4|TRBD1|TRBJ1-3|few
CASSTGENTIYF
TGTGCCAGCAGCACAGGGGAAAACACCATATATTTT
>TRBV20-1|NA|TRBJ2-5|few
CSARRGAGNQETQYF
TGCAGTGCTAGGAGAGGTGCGGGGAATCAAGAGACCCAGTACTTC
>TRBV20-1|NA|TRBJ1-1|NA
CSASKGPLNAEAFF
TGCAGTGCTAGTAAGGGGCCGTTGAACGCTGAAGCTTTCTTT
>TRBV29-1|TRBD1|TRBJ1-2|NA
CSVRDRGRGAYGYTF
TGCAGCGTCCGGGACAGGGGAAGAGGGGCCTATGGCTACACCTTC
>TRBV6-2/TRBV6-3|TRBD2|TRBJ2-1|NA
CASSYSISILAGGRSYNEQFF
TGTGCCAGCAGTTACTCGATAAGTATCCTAGCGGGAGGGCGGTCCTACAATGAGCAGTTCTTC
>TRBV27|NA|TRBJ2-2|once
CASSFWVGGRELFF
TGTGCCAGCAGTTTTTGGGTCGGGGGCAGGGAGCTGTTTTTT
>TRBV20-1|NA|TRBJ1-1|few
CSAREGEGRVTEAFF
TGCAGTGCTAGAGAAGGAGAAGGGAGGGTCACTGAAGCTTTCTTT
>TRBV20-1|TRBD1|TRBJ2-1|few
CSASLGTGGNEQFF
TGCAGTGCTAGTCTCGGGACAGGGGGAAATGAGCAGTTCTTC
>TRBV7-2|NA|TRBJ2-5|few
CASSLSLLETQYF
TGTGCCAGCAGTCTATCTCTTCTAGAGACCCAGTACTTC
>TRBV6-1|NA|TRBJ2-3|NA
CASFDGGTDTQYF
TGTGCCAGCTTTGACGGGGGCACAGATACGCAGTATTTT